These 8 T cell receptor beta chains originate from one sample sequenced in a study of cytomegalovirus exposure and HLA in healthy donors. Researchers ran the PCR with 60 Vbeta and 13 Jbeta primers. Here immunoSEQ multiplex PCR was the method, and the copy in TCRdb shows in-frame clones only, minus some. This sample has about 200,000 clones, with less than 80% found just once. The sample was PBMCs. These receptors all stem from a girl aged 2-10 years in good health and CMV-seronegative.

In its sample, this clone was seen once. The chain uses TRBV7-2 and TRBJ1-2, with D unclear. The CDR3 is 15 amino acids. The ends were cut back, 5 bases at V and 5 bases at J, with 18 bases in the middle. Germline values: CDR1 SGHTA, CDR2 FQGNSA. The DNA for the CDR3 is TGTGCCAGCAGCCCCTCTACGTCCGGTGCTTATGGCTACACCTTC. It is translated as CASSPSTSGAYGYTF.

This chain joins TRBV11-2 and TRBJ2-7, with a possible D match to TRBD2 (6 bases). The CDR3 is 14 residues long. Germline values: CDR1 SGHAT, CDR2 FQNNGV. V was trimmed by 4 bases and J by 6 bases, leaving 16 bases between them. CDR3 region: CASSSWREMGEQYF. As DNA, the CDR3 is TGTGCCAGCAGCTCTTGGCGGGAAATGGGCGAGCAGTACTTC. Filled out from reference TRBV11-2 and TRBJ2-7, the complete variable domain reads EAGVAQSPRYKIIEKRQSVAFWCNPISGHATLYWYQQILGQGPKLLIQFQNNGVVDDSQLPKDRFSAERLKGVDSTLKIQPAKLEDSAVYLCASSSWREMGEQYFGPGTRLTVT.

The genes are TRBV7-2 and TRBJ2-1; no clear D. Trimming left V 3 bases short and J 0 bases short, with 9 bases between. This CDR3 comprises 15 residues. From germline, CDR1 is SGHTA and CDR2 FQGNSA. CDR3 in DNA: TGTGCCAGCAGCTTTTATCCGAGCTCCTACAATGAGCAGTTCTTC. It translates to CASSFYPSSYNEQFF. The full variable domain, in which reference TRBV7-2 and TRBJ2-1 provide the parts outside the CDR3, is GAGVSQSPSNKVTEKGKDVELRCDPISGHTALYWYRQSLGQGLEFLIYFQGNSAPDKSGLPSDRFSAERTGGSVSTLTIQRTQQEDSAVYLCASSFYPSSYNEQFFGPGTRLTVL.

CDR3 loop: CASSQVYSTGELFF. For the CDR3, the DNA is TGTGCCAGCAGCCAAGTGTACAGTACCGGGGAGCTGTTTTTT. This sequence joins TRBV14 and TRBJ2-2; D ambiguous. Germline V gene lookup returns CDR1 SGHDN and CDR2 FVKESK. Trimming took off 1 base at V and 5 bases at J, with 8 bases between the two ends. This CDR3 is 14 amino acids long.

This chain joins TRBV25-1 and TRBJ1-1; TRBD1 might be the D (6 bases). The CDR3 extends over 14 amino acids. V shed 3 bases and J shed 4 bases, with 12 bases lying between them. The germline V gene has CDR1 MGHDK and CDR2 SYGVNS. In nucleotides, the CDR3 is TGTGCCAGCAGTGACGGGACAATGAGCACTGAAGCTTTCTTT. Its protein product is CASSDGTMSTEAFF.

This sequence joins TRBV7-6 and TRBJ2-2, with 12 positions matching TRBD2. The CDR3 contains 18 residues. J lost 3 bases, V lost 1 base, and 6 bases had no gene match. Germline-derived CDR1 and CDR2 are SGHVS and FNYEAQ. CDR3 DNA sequence: TGTGCCAGCAGCTTAGGACTAGCGGGAGTATGGGACACCGGGGAGCTGTTTTTT. This sequence encodes CASSLGLAGVWDTGELFF.

This chain joins TRBV6-1 and TRBJ2-7; 10 bases agree with TRBD2. V was pared by 7 bases and J by 6 bases, with 6 bases of the junction left unmatched. Germline CDR1 MNHNS, CDR2 SASEGT. This CDR3 contains 13 residues. CDR3 nucleotides: TGTGCCAGCATTGGTCTAGCGGGAGTCGAGCAGTACTTC. Protein: CASIGLAGVEQYF.

This chain links TRBV2 with TRBJ2-5; a weak D match, TRBD2 (5 bases). This CDR3 region has 16 residues. V lost 5 bases and J lost 0, with 16 bases in between. Germline assignment: CDR1 SNHLY and CDR2 FYNNEI. CDR3 sequence reads: CASSSRADPYQETQYF. CDR3 sequence (DNA): TGTGCCAGCAGTTCCAGAGCGGACCCGTACCAAGAGACCCAGTACTTC.